The 26 T cell receptor beta chains presented below share a single source sample, sequenced in a study of human T cells and chemical hapten exposure. Indicated time point: patch test 2, 6 weeks after DPC sensitization. This sample's treatment: therapeutic diphenylcyclopropenone sensitization with weekly scalp DPC. In TCRdb, the RACE reads were re-called with MiXCR into one record per CDR3 protein. The sample yields hundreds of thousands of distinct CDR3 sequences, over 6% seen once. Sequencing used whole blood, obtained in connection with sensitization to the hapten diphenylcyclopropenone (DPC). These receptors all stem from a woman between 18 and 30 years old with alopecia areata. Some clones in this sample may be carry-over from other donors' samples.

This clonotype was recorded at least ten times. The rearrangement joins TRBV2 to TRBJ1-5; the D gene is possibly TRBD1 (5 bases). Germline assignment: CDR1 SNHLY and CDR2 FYNNEI. The V end was cut by 1 base, the J end by 3 bases, with 7 bases between. CDR3 size: 14 residues. CDR3 DNA: TGTGCCAGCAGTGAAGGGGGCTACAATCAGCCCCAGCATTTT. This translates into CASSEGGYNQPQHF. Combining the CDR3 with reference TRBV2 and TRBJ1-5 gives the whole variable domain EPEVTQTPSHQVTQMGQEVILRCVPISNHLYFYWYRQILGQKVEFLVSFYNNEISEKSEIFDDQFSVERPDGSNFTLKIRSTKLEDSAMYFCASSEGGYNQPQHFGDGTRLSIL.

Only a few counts were recorded for this clonotype. The V call is TRBV28, the J call TRBJ2-3; 7 bases agree with TRBD1. Losses at the gene ends were 2 bases for V and 3 bases for J; bases not matched to a gene: 11. The CDR3 runs 17 residues. Germline V gene data show CDR1 as MDHEN and CDR2 as SYDVKM. CDR3 sequence: CASSLEMAGGVTDTQYF. CDR3 bases: TGTGCCAGCAGTTTAGAGATGGCAGGGGGTGTGACAGATACGCAGTATTTT.

J is TRBJ1-2 and V is TRBV18; D not certain. V lost 2 bases and J 3 bases, leaving 10 bases between the germline ends. The CDR3 consists of 14 residues. CDR1 and CDR2 (germline): KGHSH, LQKENI. CDR3 in amino acids: CASSPNEGDYGYTF. In DNA, the CDR3 is TGTGCCAGCTCACCAAATGAGGGCGACTATGGCTACACCTTC.

This CDR3 reads CSARDLQGAQHF. CDR3 in DNA: TGCAGTGCTAGAGATCTCCAGGGTGCCCAGCATTTT. J is TRBJ1-5 and V is TRBV20-1, with a weak D call TRBD1 (5 bases). The V and J ends lost 0 bases and 11 bases respectively, with 11 bases between them. Germline CDR1 DFQATT, CDR2 SNEGSKA (reference sequence). The CDR3 covers 12 residues.

This clonotype was seen at least ten times. The V call is TRBV12-3 or TRBV12-4, the J call TRBJ2-7, with D perhaps TRBD2 (6 bases). Trimming cost V 2 bases and J 6 bases, with 14 bases left between them. This CDR3 has 14 amino acids. The CDR3 sequence: CASSLQGGPLEQYF. As DNA, the CDR3 is TGTGCCAGCAGTTTACAGGGAGGTCCCCTCGAGCAGTACTTC.

In this sample, this clonotype turned up many times. The chain carries TRBV6-5 and TRBJ2-7; TRBD1 might be the D (5 bases). Trimming pared 0 bases from V and 3 bases from J, leaving 9 bases between. The CDR3 has 14 amino acids. Looked up from germline, CDR1 is MNHEY and CDR2 is SVGAGI. In DNA, the CDR3 is TGTGCCAGCAGTTACTCACCGACAGACTACGAGCAGTACTTC. Translating it yields CASSYSPTDYEQYF.

This clonotype was observed a few times. The chain couples TRBV10-3 to TRBJ1-2; unclear D gene. V was pared by 3 bases and J by 4 bases, with 9 bases between. Germline V gives CDR1 ENHRY, CDR2 SYGVKD. The CDR3 runs to 13 residues. Here the CDR3 reads CAISEGTSYGYTF. CDR3 nucleotide sequence: TGTGCCATCAGTGAAGGCACGAGCTATGGCTACACCTTC.

This clonotype was counted a few times. The chain links TRBV29-1 to TRBJ2-2; TRBD2 is a possible D gene (5 bases). Trimming left V 3 bases short and J 5 bases short, with 13 bases between. This CDR3 is 14 amino acids long. CDR1 is SQVTM and CDR2 is ANQGSEA in the germline V gene. CDR3 DNA: TGCAGCGTTGAGCGGGTGGTGGAAACCGGGGAGCTGTTTTTT. It yields the protein CSVERVVETGELFF.

About this clonotype: Sequence at one end of the junction differs from germline and may be a read error. The CDR3 spells CASSQLPSIDTQYF. DNA of the CDR3: TGTGCCAGCAGCCAACTTCCTAGCATAGATACGCAGTATTTT. This rearrangement joins TRBV7-8 to TRBJ2-3, with TRBD2 as a possible D gene (5 bases). The CDR3 sequence is 14 residues long. The germline V gene has CDR1 SGHVS and CDR2 FQNEAQ.

The rearrangement joins TRBV12-3 or TRBV12-4 to TRBJ2-1, with D perhaps TRBD1 (5 bases). The CDR3 consists of 14 residues. Trimming took 7 bases from V and 7 from J, leaving 17 bases between them. Written as DNA, the CDR3 is TGTGCCAGCAACCTCGCAGGGTCAGGGAATGAGCAGTTCTTC. It codes for CASNLAGSGNEQFF.

V gene TRBV7-2 combines with J gene TRBJ1-2, with D perhaps TRBD1 (6 bases). The germline V and J ends were trimmed by 1 base and 5 bases, with 17 bases remaining between them. CDR3 length: 16 amino acids. CDR1 and CDR2 from the germline V gene are SGHTA and FQGNSA. CDR3 loop: CASSLEVLNRAYGYTF. The CDR3 region has the DNA TGTGCCAGCAGCTTAGAAGTACTCAACAGGGCTTATGGCTACACCTTC. Full variable domain (remainder filled in from reference TRBV7-2 and TRBJ1-2): GAGVSQSPSNKVTEKGKDVELRCDPISGHTALYWYRQSLGQGLEFLIYFQGNSAPDKSGLPSDRFSAERTGGSVSTLTIQRTQQEDSAVYLCASSLEVLNRAYGYTFGSGTRLTVV.

This clonotype was observed a handful of times. The genes are TRBV9 and TRBJ2-3; the D is unclear. Trimming left V 4 bases short and J 1 base short, with 13 bases between. This CDR3 is built from 15 residues. Germline V CDR1 and CDR2: SGDLS, YYNGEE. CDR3 in amino acids: CASSSSSTRTDTQYF. The CDR3 coding sequence is TGTGCCAGCAGCTCATCCTCTACCCGCACAGATACGCAGTATTTT.

This clonotype was detected only a few times. The chain joins TRBV6-1 to TRBJ2-6; 9 positions match TRBD2. Germline loops: CDR1 MNHNS, CDR2 SASEGT. The CDR3 has 19 residues. The junction had 13 bases not matched to a gene; V was cut back by 7 bases and J by 0 bases. The CDR3 bases are TGTGCCAGCACCACCAACCCGCTAGCGGGGCACTCTGGGGCCAACGTCCTGACTTTC. It is translated as CASTTNPLAGHSGANVLTF.

The chain joins TRBV18 to TRBJ2-7; TRBD1 agrees at 10 bases. Germline CDR1 KGHSH, CDR2 LQKENI. The CDR3 runs 14 residues. V shed 6 bases and J 5 bases; nucleotides not matched to a gene: 7. Written as DNA, the CDR3 is TGTGCCAGCTCCCCCGGGACAGGGGCAAACGAGCAGTACTTC. This codes for CASSPGTGANEQYF.

This clonotype has ten or more counts. The chain employs TRBV12-3 or TRBV12-4 and TRBJ2-3; possible D gene TRBD2, 5 bases. The CDR3 totals 15 residues. V gave up 6 bases and J gave up 6 bases, with 19 bases separating them. The DNA of the CDR3 is TGTGCCAGCAGGGGTAAAGCGGTAGAAGGGGATACGCAGTATTTT. It yields the protein CASRGKAVEGDTQYF.

This clonotype has just a few counts. The chain has TRBV20-1 and TRBJ2-5; D is uncertain. Trimming stripped 6 bases from V and 2 bases from J, with 16 bases between. Germline CDR1 is DFQATT and CDR2 is SNEGSKA (reference sequence). The CDR3 sequence is 14 residues long. The CDR3 loop is CSASLPTAQETQYF. Written as DNA, the CDR3 is TGCAGTGCCTCCTTGCCGACCGCTCAAGAGACCCAGTACTTC.

The chain recombines TRBV7-9 with TRBJ2-3; D is possibly TRBD1 (6 bases). Trimming took 2 bases from V and 5 from J, leaving 11 bases between them. This CDR3 is built from 14 residues. CDR1 and CDR2 (germline): SEHNR, FQNEAQ (reference sequence). The chain's CDR3 is CASSLPGAKDTQYF. The CDR3 DNA reads as TGTGCCAGCAGCTTACCAGGGGCCAAAGATACGCAGTATTTT.

This clonotype was observed a handful of times. The V gene is TRBV7-9, the J gene TRBJ2-6; 7 bases align to TRBD2. With V trimmed by 8 bases and J by 0 bases, 13 bases remained unmatched. The length of the CDR3 is 18 residues. CDR1 SEHNR and CDR2 FQNEAQ come from the germline V gene (reference sequence). The CDR3 loop reads CASAIKGLWTSGANVLTF. The CDR3 DNA is TGTGCCAGCGCCATAAAGGGACTATGGACCTCTGGGGCCAACGTCCTGACTTTC. Full variable domain (missing parts from reference TRBV7-9 and TRBJ2-6): DTGVSQNPRHKITKRGQNVTFRCDPISEHNRLYWYRQTLGQGPEFLTYFQNEAQLEKSRLLSDRFSAERPKGSFSTLEIQRTEQGDSAMYLCASAIKGLWTSGANVLTFGAGSRLTVL.

This clonotype was observed at least ten times. This sequence joins TRBV12-5 and TRBJ1-1, with 9 bases identical to TRBD1. V was pared by 3 bases and J by 5 bases, with 7 bases of the junction left unmatched. Germline CDR1 and CDR2: LGHNT and FRNRAP. This CDR3 has 15 residues. This chain's CDR3 is CASGFVRDRETEAFF. CDR3 DNA: TGTGCTAGTGGTTTCGTCCGGGACAGGGAGACTGAAGCTTTCTTT.

This clonotype was recorded at least ten times. The rearrangement links TRBV27 to TRBJ1-6; 9 bases are shared with TRBD1. V lost 6 bases to trimming and J lost 2 bases; unmatched junction nucleotides: 8. Germline values: CDR1 MNHEY, CDR2 SMNVEV (reference sequence). CDR3 length: 17 amino acids. Here the CDR3 DNA reads TGTGCCAGCAGACGGGACAGGGAAAGGACCTATAATTCACCCCTCCACTTT. Protein sequence: CASRRDRERTYNSPLHF.

This clonotype has just a few counts. This chain connects TRBV27 to TRBJ2-7; D remains ambiguous. This CDR3 has 16 residues. V was trimmed by 0 bases and J by 2 bases, leaving 14 bases between them. Germline V lookup: CDR1 MNHEY, CDR2 SMNVEV (reference sequence). The CDR3 region is CASSLSGRQAAYEQYF. CDR3 in DNA: TGTGCCAGCAGTTTATCAGGTCGGCAGGCGGCCTACGAGCAGTACTTC.

The sample holds many counts of this clonotype. The V call is TRBV5-1, the J call TRBJ1-5; D not resolved. The V gene lost 0 bases and the J gene lost 2 bases, with 9 bases spanning the gap. The CDR3 contains 15 residues. Germline CDR1 SGHRS, CDR2 YFSETQ. The CDR3 DNA follows: TGCGCCAGCAGCTTGGAAGCAGCGGGCAATCAGCCCCAGCATTTT. It yields the protein CASSLEAAGNQPQHF.

This clonotype was detected only a few times. The rearrangement joins TRBV4-3 to TRBJ2-1; a weak D match, TRBD1 (6 bases). The CDR3 length is 16 residues. Deletions cut 0 bases from V and 6 bases from J, with 15 bases between. The germline V gene encodes CDR1 LGHNA and CDR2 YSLEER. The CDR3 DNA is TGCGCCAGCAGCCAAGATCTTGGGACAATTTTCAATGAGCAGTTCTTC. This translates into CASSQDLGTIFNEQFF.

This clonotype was counted only a few times. The chain's CDR3 is CASSQDLDRPAGNTIYF. The CDR3 DNA reads TGCGCCAGCAGCCAAGATCTGGACAGGCCAGCCGGAAACACCATATATTTT. The gene calls are TRBV4-3 and TRBJ1-3; 7 nucleotides align to TRBD1. The CDR3 loop spans 17 amino acids. Germline CDR1 and CDR2: LGHNA and YSLEER. J gave up 4 bases and V 0 bases, and 9 bases lay outside the gene matches.

The CDR3: CASSRRTAPLENTEAFF. CDR3 nucleotide sequence: TGTGCCAGCAGTCGCCGGACGGCCCCACTAGAGAATACTGAAGCTTTCTTT. V gene TRBV27 combines with J gene TRBJ1-1; D is unclear. Trimming stripped 5 bases from V and 5 bases from J, with 24 bases between. CDR3 length equals 17 residues. Germline V CDR1 and CDR2: MNHEY, SMNVEV (reference sequence).

This clonotype was observed many times. V is TRBV12-5 and J is TRBJ2-6; the match to TRBD1 covers 7 bases. The trim removed 6 bases at V and 4 bases at J, leaving 18 bases unmatched. The CDR3 is 19 residues long. Germline CDR1 reads LGHNT; CDR2 reads FRNRAP. The CDR3 reads CASGNSFGTVSLGANVLTF. In DNA form, the CDR3 reads TGTGCTAGTGGGAATAGTTTTGGGACAGTTTCGCTGGGGGCCAACGTCCTGACTTTC.